What follows describes a single TCR beta chain. Its target is not known. Individual cDNA molecules received unique molecular identifiers in the library. Using its own MiXCR run on the RACE reads, TCRdb lists one record per CDR3 protein. Of 100,000 or so distinct CDR3 sequences in the sample, approximately 10% were seen once. The sample comes from a study of human T cells and chemical hapten exposure. In the study overall: The patients, most of them female, presented with alopecia areata, totalis or universalis. Study observations and caveats: No alteration of TCRs above 1 in 1000 frequency was seen with DPC sensitization.

Time point given: patch test 2, 6 weeks after DPC sensitization. The treatment: therapeutic diphenylcyclopropenone sensitization with weekly scalp DPC. Blood draws preceded each patch test application. The CDR3 has 15 amino acids. Unmatched junction bases numbered 7, after V lost 2 bases and J lost 8 bases. Germline V gives CDR1 SGHTA, CDR2 FQGTGA. The source material was whole blood, sampled in connection with sensitization to the hapten diphenylcyclopropenone (DPC). This receptor was identified in a man aged 40-49 years with alopecia areata. Some clones in this sample may be carry-over from other donors' samples. The chain combines TRBV7-3 with TRBJ2-1, with 9 positions matching TRBD1. In nucleotides, the CDR3 is TGTGCCAGCAGCTTAGACAGGGGGGCCTTCTATGAGCAGTTCTTC. This translates into CASSLDRGAFYEQFF.